The source of this T cell receptor beta chain is a study of T cells in Graves' hyperthyroidism and ophthalmopathy. Looking at the study overall: Before any treatment, at initial diagnosis, peripheral blood was collected. Overall study results and limits: The model's output predicted ophthalmopathy at a median of approximately 6.5 months prior to onset.

This clonotype has just a few counts. The antigen remains undetermined. RNA transcripts provided the source from which TCR beta CDR3 regions were amplified. First-round RT-PCR targeting the TCR CDR3 was performed with the HTBI primer set. TCRdb redid the calling of the multiplex PCR reads with MiXCR, one entry per CDR3 protein. The profile covers over 300,000 distinct CDR3 sequences, with around 13% appearing a single time and approximately 35% taken by the ten largest. Germline-derived CDR1 and CDR2 are SGHRS and YFSETQ. CDR3 length equals 15 residues. With 6 bases clipped from V and 1 base from J, the junction kept 8 bases outside the gene matches. Exclusion followed for patients with uncontrolled infection, other autoimmune disease, pregnancy or lactation. Diagnoses were established using clinical symptoms, serum thyroxine and TRAb, thyroid ultrasound and orbital computed tomography.

The sequencing input was blood. J is TRBJ1-1 and V is TRBV5-1, with 8 bases aligning to TRBD1. The TCR sequence derives from a woman aged 40 to 49 with Graves' ophthalmopathy. As DNA, the CDR3 is TGCGCCAGCACACGCGCGACAGGGGCGAACACTGAAGCTTTCTTT. Protein: CASTRATGANTEAFF.